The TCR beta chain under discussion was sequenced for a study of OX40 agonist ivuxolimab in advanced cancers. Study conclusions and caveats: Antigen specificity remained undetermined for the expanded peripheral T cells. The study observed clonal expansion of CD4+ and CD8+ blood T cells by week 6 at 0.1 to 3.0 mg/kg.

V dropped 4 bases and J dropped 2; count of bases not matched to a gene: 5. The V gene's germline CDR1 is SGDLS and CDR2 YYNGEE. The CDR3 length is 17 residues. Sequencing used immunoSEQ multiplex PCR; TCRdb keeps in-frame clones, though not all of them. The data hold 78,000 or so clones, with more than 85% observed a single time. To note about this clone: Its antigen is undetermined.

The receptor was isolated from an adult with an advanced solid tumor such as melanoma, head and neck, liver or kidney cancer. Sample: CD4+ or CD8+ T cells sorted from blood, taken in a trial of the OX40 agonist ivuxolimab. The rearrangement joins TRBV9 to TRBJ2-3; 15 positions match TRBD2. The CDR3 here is CASSLGTSGGPTDTQYF. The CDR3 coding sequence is TGTGCCAGCAGCCTGGGGACTAGCGGGGGGCCCACAGATACGCAGTATTTT.